One sample yielded the 3 T cell receptor beta chains listed below, sequenced in a study of T cells of healthy individuals. One entry per CDR3 protein, called by TCRdb with MiXCR from the 5' RACE reads. There are over 40,000 distinct CDR3 sequences in the sample; approximately 4.5% occur only once, and 7% to 10% lies in the top ten. These receptors were taken from a human donor in good health.

This clonotype turned up a few times. This chain links TRBV15 with TRBJ2-7, with TRBD2 matching over 9 bases. Germline V gene lookup returns CDR1 LNHNV and CDR2 YYDKDF (reference sequence). V lost 1 base and J lost 0; bases outside the gene matches: 4. The CDR3 totals 16 residues. This chain's CDR3 is CATSRGLADNSYEQYF. DNA for the CDR3: TGTGCCACCAGCAGAGGACTAGCGGATAACTCCTACGAGCAGTACTTC.

About this clonotype itself: Being one base from a much bigger clone, this may be a read error. V and J are TRBV7-2 and TRBJ2-1; D call uncertain. CDR3 length: 15 residues. The V end was cut by 2 bases, the J end by 4 bases, with 12 bases between. Germline CDR1 SGHTA, CDR2 FQGNSA. Here the CDR3 reads CASSLPSTWYNEQFF. For the CDR3, the DNA is TGTGCCAGCAGCTTACCATCCACGTGGTACAATGAGCAGTTCTTC.

This clonotype was counted ten times or more. The J gene is TRBJ1-1, the V gene TRBV6-1; D remains unclear. Germline values: CDR1 MNHNS, CDR2 SASEGT. V lost 4 bases and J lost 0, with 6 bases in between. This CDR3 spans 13 amino acids. The CDR3 nucleotides read TGTGCCAGCAGTGCTACTATGAACACTGAAGCTTTCTTT. Its translation: CASSATMNTEAFF.